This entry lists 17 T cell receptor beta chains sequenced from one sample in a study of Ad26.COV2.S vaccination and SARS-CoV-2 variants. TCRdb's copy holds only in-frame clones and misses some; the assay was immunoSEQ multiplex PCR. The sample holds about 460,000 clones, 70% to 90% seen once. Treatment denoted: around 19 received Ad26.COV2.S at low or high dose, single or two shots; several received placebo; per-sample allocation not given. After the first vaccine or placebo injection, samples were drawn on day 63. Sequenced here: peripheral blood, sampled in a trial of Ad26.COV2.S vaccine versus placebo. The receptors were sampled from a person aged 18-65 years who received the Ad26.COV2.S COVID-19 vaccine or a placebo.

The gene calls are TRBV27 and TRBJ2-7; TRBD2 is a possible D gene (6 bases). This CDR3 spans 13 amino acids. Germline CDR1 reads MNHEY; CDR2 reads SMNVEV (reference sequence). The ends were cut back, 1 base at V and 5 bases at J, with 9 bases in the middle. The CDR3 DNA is TGTGCCAGCAGTTTATTCGGGGGTCACGAGCAGTACTTC. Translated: CASSLFGGHEQYF.

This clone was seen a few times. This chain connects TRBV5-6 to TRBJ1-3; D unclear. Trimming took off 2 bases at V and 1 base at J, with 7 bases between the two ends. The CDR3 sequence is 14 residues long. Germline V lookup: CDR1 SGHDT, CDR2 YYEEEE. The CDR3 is CASSLPQSGNTIYF. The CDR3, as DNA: TGTGCCAGCAGCTTACCACAGTCTGGAAACACCATATATTTT.

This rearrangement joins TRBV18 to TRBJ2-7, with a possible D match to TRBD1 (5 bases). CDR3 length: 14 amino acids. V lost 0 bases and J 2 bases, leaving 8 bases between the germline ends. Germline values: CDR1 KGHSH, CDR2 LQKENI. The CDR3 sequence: CASSPPPGTYEQYF. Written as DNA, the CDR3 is TGTGCCAGCTCACCACCCCCAGGGACCTACGAGCAGTACTTC.

The CDR3 reads CASSLQGWEKLFF. As DNA, the CDR3 is TGTGCCAGCTCACTACAGGGTTGGGAAAAACTGTTTTTT. This rearrangement joins TRBV18 to TRBJ1-4, with D possibly TRBD1 on 6 matching bases. The germline CDR1 and CDR2 sequences are KGHSH and LQKENI. The CDR3 covers 13 residues. Trimming stripped 4 bases from V and 8 bases from J, with 11 bases between.

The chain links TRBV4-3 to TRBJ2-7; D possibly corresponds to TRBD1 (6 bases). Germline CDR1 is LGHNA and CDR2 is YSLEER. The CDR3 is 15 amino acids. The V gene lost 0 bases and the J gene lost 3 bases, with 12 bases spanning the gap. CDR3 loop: CASSQELDSYYEQYF. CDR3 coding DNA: TGCGCCAGCAGCCAAGAGTTGGACAGCTACTACGAGCAGTACTTC.

DNA for the CDR3: TGCGCCAGCAGTATCGGGAGCTCCTACAATGAGCAGTTCTTC. It yields the protein CASSIGSSYNEQFF. The chain has TRBV5-1 and TRBJ2-1, with TRBD2 as a possible D gene (6 bases). Between the trimmed V and J ends, which lost 5 bases and 0 bases, there was a span of 9 bases. CDR3 length equals 14 residues. In germline, CDR1 is SGHRS, CDR2 YFSETQ.

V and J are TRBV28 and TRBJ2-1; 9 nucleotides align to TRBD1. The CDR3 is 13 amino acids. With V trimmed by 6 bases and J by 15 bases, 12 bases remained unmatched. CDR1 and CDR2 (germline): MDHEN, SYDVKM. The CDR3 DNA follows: TGTGCCAGCAGACGAACGATGGTGGACAGGGGGTTCTTC. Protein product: CASRRTMVDRGFF.

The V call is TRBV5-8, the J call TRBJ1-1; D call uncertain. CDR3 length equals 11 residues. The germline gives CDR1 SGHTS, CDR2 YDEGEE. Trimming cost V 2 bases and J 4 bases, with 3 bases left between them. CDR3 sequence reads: CASSFRTEAFF. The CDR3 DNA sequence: TGTGCCAGCAGCTTCCGCACTGAAGCTTTCTTT.

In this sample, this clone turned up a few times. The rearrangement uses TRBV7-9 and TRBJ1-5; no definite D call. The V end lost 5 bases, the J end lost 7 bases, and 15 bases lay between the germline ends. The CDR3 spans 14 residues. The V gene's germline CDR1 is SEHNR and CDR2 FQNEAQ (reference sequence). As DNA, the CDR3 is TGTGCCAGCAGCCCGGACCGAGCAGAGCAGCCCCAGCATTTT. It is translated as CASSPDRAEQPQHF. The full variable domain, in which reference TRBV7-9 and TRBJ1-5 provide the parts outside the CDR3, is DTGVSQNPRHKITKRGQNVTFRCDPISEHNRLYWYRQTLGQGPEFLTYFQNEAQLEKSRLLSDRFSAERPKGSFSTLEIQRTEQGDSAMYLCASSPDRAEQPQHFGDGTRLSIL.

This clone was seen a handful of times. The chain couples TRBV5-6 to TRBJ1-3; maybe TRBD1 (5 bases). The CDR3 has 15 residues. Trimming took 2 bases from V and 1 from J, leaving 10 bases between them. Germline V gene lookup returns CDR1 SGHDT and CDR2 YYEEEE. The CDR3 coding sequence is TGTGCCAGCAGCTTATCGCCAGGGTCTGGAAACACCATATATTTT. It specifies CASSLSPGSGNTIYF.

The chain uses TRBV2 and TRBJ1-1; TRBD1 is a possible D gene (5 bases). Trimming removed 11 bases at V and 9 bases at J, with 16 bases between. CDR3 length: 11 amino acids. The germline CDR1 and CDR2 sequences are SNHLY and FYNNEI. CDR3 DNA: TGTGCCGGTCTTGCAGGGCGAAAAGCTTTCTTT. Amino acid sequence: CAGLAGRKAFF.

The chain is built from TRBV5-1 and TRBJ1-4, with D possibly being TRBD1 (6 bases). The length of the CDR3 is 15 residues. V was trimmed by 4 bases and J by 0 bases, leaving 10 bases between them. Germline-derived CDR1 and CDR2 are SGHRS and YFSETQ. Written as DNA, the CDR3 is TGCGCCAGCAGCGGCGACAGGACAACTAATGAAAAACTGTTTTTT. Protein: CASSGDRTTNEKLFF.

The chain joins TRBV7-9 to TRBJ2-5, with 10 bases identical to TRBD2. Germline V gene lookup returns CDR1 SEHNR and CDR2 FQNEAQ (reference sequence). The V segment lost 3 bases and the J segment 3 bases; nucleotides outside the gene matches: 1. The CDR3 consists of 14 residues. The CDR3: CASSFGLAEETQYF. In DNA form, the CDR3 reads TGTGCCAGCAGCTTCGGACTAGCGGAAGAGACCCAGTACTTC.

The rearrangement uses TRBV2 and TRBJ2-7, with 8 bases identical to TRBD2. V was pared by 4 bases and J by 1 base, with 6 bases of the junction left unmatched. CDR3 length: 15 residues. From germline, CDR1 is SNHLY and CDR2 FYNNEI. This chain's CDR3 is CASSGPGGTSYEQYF. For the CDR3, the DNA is TGTGCCAGCAGTGGGCCGGGAGGGACTTCCTACGAGCAGTACTTC.

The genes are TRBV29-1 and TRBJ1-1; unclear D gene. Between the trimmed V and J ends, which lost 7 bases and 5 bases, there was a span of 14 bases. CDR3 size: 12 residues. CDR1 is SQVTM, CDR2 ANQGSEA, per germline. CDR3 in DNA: TGCAGCGCCCGGGTTTCGGGGACTGAAGCTTTCTTT. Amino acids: CSARVSGTEAFF.

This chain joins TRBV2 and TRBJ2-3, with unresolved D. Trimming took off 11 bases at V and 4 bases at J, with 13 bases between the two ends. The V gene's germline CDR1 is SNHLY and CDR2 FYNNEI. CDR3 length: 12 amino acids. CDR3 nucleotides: TGTGCCTCCACCGGAGCGCCAGATACGCAGTATTTT. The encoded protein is CASTGAPDTQYF.

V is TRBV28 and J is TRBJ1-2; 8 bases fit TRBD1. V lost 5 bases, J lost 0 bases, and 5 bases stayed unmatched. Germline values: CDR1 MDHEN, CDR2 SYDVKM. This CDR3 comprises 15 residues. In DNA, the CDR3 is TGTGCCAGCAGTGGACGGACAGGGTCTAACTATGGCTACACCTTC. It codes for CASSGRTGSNYGYTF.